This T cell receptor (beta chain) was identified during a study of CD8+CD57+ T cells in acquired aplastic anemia. CDR3 and TCR beta VDJ profiling relied on genomic DNA as the template. Each CDR3 protein gets one entry after TCRdb re-called the reads with MiXCR. Altogether just over 150,000 distinct CDR3 sequences are present, roughly 48% being singletons, with the ten largest covering about 30%. This CDR3 has 16 amino acids. Germline CDR1 MGHDK, CDR2 SYGVNS. Trimming at V came to 4 bases and at J to 4 bases, leaving 3 bases not matched to a gene. By flow cytometry, patients selected for sequencing had shown an expansion of CD8+CD57+ cells.

The sample consisted of sorted CD4+, CD8+, or CD8+CD57+ T cells (not recorded which) from PBMCs. This sequence originates from a human donor with aplastic anemia. The chain recombines TRBV25-1 with TRBJ2-3; 15 bases map to TRBD2. The CDR3 region has the DNA TGTGCCAGCAGTGCCGGACTAGCGGGAGGGGCAGATACGCAGTATTTT. The encoded protein is CASSAGLAGGADTQYF.